The clone carrying this TCR beta chain came up a few times. Trimming left V 2 bases short and J 4 bases short, with 9 bases between. The CDR3 spans 14 residues. CDR1 and CDR2 (germline): MGHDK, SYGVNS. This sample was taken from a study of T cells in Graves' hyperthyroidism and ophthalmopathy. Amplification targeted TCR beta CDR3 regions from RNA transcripts. The TCR CDR3 was amplified in a first-round RT-PCR using the HTBI primer set. MiXCR was run by TCRdb on the multiplex PCR reads, yielding one entry per CDR3 protein. This sample carries about 550,000 distinct CDR3 sequences, under 25% of them seen once, and the ten largest clones take about 26%.

Sequenced material: blood. This clonotype was sampled from a young man with Graves' hyperthyroidism. This chain joins TRBV25-1 and TRBJ2-4; weak D call: TRBD1 (6 bases). DNA for the CDR3: TGTGCCAGCAGTGAAGCGGACAGTAAAAACATTCAGTACTTC. Translating it yields CASSEADSKNIQYF. The full variable domain, with the rest looked up from reference TRBV25-1 and TRBJ2-4, is EADIYQTPRYLVIGTGKKITLECSQTMGHDKMYWYQQDPGMELHLIHYSYGVNSTEKGDLSSESTVSRIRTEHFPLTLESARPSHTSQYLCASSEADSKNIQYFGAGTRLSVL.